A single sample gave rise to the 11 T cell receptor beta chains below, sequenced in a study of T cell responses to AZD1222 COVID-19 vaccine. The data were produced by immunoSEQ multiplex PCR, yet TCRdb's version contains in-frame clones alone and is incomplete. This sample carries more than 95,000 clones, around 94% of them seen once, and the ten largest clones take about 3%. The sequencing here drew on peripheral blood, taken on day 0 of AZD1222 vaccination. These receptors came from an adult in good health.

The rearrangement joins TRBV5-1 to TRBJ2-3; 11 positions agree with TRBD2. The CDR3 contains 17 residues. Germline V lookup: CDR1 SGHRS, CDR2 YFSETQ. With V trimmed by 3 bases and J by 4 bases, 10 bases remained unmatched. CDR3 in DNA: TGCGCCAGCAGCTGGCTCCCGGGACTAGCGGAAGCAGATACGCAGTATTTT. This encodes CASSWLPGLAEADTQYF.

The V call is TRBV5-1, the J call TRBJ1-1; 7 positions match TRBD1. Germline values: CDR1 SGHRS, CDR2 YFSETQ. This CDR3 is built from 13 residues. The ends lost 7 bases at V and 3 bases at J; junction bases unmatched: 6. As DNA, the CDR3 is TGCGCCAGCGGCTGGGACAGCCACACTGAAGCTTTCTTT. Amino acids: CASGWDSHTEAFF.

The chain has TRBV6-5 and TRBJ2-1; 8 nucleotides match TRBD1. The CDR3 loop spans 13 amino acids. Germline V gene lookup returns CDR1 MNHEY and CDR2 SVGAGI. V lost 6 bases and J lost 6; bases outside the gene matches: 4. The CDR3 is CASRRTGLNEQFF. The CDR3, as DNA: TGTGCCAGCAGAAGGACAGGGCTCAATGAGCAGTTCTTC.

V gene TRBV3-1 (or the pseudogene TRBV3-2) combines with J gene TRBJ2-2, with 12 bases that match TRBD2. V lost 2 bases, J lost 4 bases, and 5 bases stayed unmatched. This CDR3 spans 17 amino acids. CDR1 is LGHDT, CDR2 YNNKEL, per germline (reference sequence). Here the CDR3 DNA reads TGTGCCAGCAGCCAACTAGCGGGAGGGCCGTTCACCGGGGAGCTGTTTTTT. This sequence encodes CASSQLAGGPFTGELFF.

This clone occurred once. This chain uses TRBV28 with TRBJ1-2; D perhaps matches TRBD1 (5 bases). CDR1 and CDR2 from the germline V gene are MDHEN and SYDVKM. Trimming took off 5 bases at V and 7 bases at J, with 23 bases between the two ends. The CDR3 sequence is 16 residues long. The CDR3 loop is CASSPTTGTRTGGYTF. In DNA, the CDR3 is TGTGCCAGCAGTCCTACTACAGGTACCCGGACGGGTGGCTACACCTTC.

V and J are TRBV19 and TRBJ2-7, with 8 bases lining up with TRBD2. Looked up from germline, CDR1 is LNHDA and CDR2 is SQIVND (reference sequence). The V gene end was trimmed by 5 bases and the J gene end by 1 base; junction bases not matched to a gene: 7. This CDR3 is built from 15 residues. The CDR3 sequence: CASSSRLARSYEQYF. The CDR3, as DNA: TGTGCCAGTAGTTCCCGACTAGCGAGGTCCTACGAGCAGTACTTC.

V and J are TRBV28 and TRBJ2-7; possible D gene TRBD1, 6 bases. V dropped 6 bases and J dropped 2 bases, with 17 bases sitting between them. Germline CDR1 and CDR2: MDHEN and SYDVKM. This CDR3 is 15 amino acids long. The CDR3 spells CASSLPGTSTYEQYF. The CDR3 bases are TGTGCCAGCAGCCTGCCAGGGACAAGTACCTACGAGCAGTACTTC.

The count of this clone is one. The gene calls are TRBV19 and TRBJ2-7; D is possibly TRBD1 (6 bases). CDR1 and CDR2 (germline): LNHDA, SQIVND (reference sequence). The CDR3 runs to 15 residues. V dropped 1 base and J dropped 1 base, with 11 bases sitting between them. CDR3 DNA: TGTGCCAGTAGTATAGTTGGGCAGGGGTCCTACGAGCAGTACTTC. It translates to CASSIVGQGSYEQYF.

The chain has TRBV3-1 (or the pseudogene TRBV3-2) and TRBJ1-2; D gene ambiguous. CDR3 size: 13 residues. CDR1 and CDR2 (germline): LGHDT, YNNKEL (reference sequence). V lost 0 bases, J lost 8 bases, and 10 bases lay in between. In nucleotides, the CDR3 is TGTGCCAGCAGCCAAGATATGCGGGGAGGCTACACCTTC. This gives the protein CASSQDMRGGYTF.

This clone appeared once. CDR3 sequence reads: CASSYSVSGVNYEQYF. The CDR3 DNA is TGTGCCAGCAGTTACTCTGTGTCAGGAGTTAACTACGAGCAGTACTTC. V is TRBV6-5 and J is TRBJ2-7; D is uncertain. The V gene's germline CDR1 is MNHEY and CDR2 SVGAGI. V was pared by 0 bases and J by 3 bases, with 15 bases between. CDR3 length: 16 residues.

This clone was recorded once. This chain connects TRBV7-9 to TRBJ1-3; possible D gene TRBD1, 5 bases. The CDR3 consists of 15 residues. Trimming left V 4 bases short and J 6 bases short, with 16 bases between. CDR1 and CDR2 (germline): SEHNR, FQNEAQ (reference sequence). DNA of the CDR3: TGTGCCAGCAGCTCTAGCGGGGGTAGTAAAAACACCATATATTTT. It specifies CASSSSGGSKNTIYF. The full variable domain, in which reference TRBV7-9 and TRBJ1-3 provide the parts outside the CDR3, is DTGVSQNPRHKITKRGQNVTFRCDPISEHNRLYWYRQTLGQGPEFLTYFQNEAQLEKSRLLSDRFSAERPKGSFSTLEIQRTEQGDSAMYLCASSSSGGSKNTIYFGEGSWLTVV.